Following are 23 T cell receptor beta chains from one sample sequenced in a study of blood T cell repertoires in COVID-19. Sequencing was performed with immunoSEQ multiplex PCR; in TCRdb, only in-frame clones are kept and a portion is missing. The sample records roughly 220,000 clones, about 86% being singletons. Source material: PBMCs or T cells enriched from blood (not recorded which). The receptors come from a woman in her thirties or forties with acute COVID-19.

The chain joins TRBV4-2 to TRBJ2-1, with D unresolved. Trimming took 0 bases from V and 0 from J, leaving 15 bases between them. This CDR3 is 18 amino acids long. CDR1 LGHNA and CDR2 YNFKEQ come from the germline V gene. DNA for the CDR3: TGTGCCAGCAGCCAAGACCATAGAGTAGCTAGCTCCTACAATGAGCAGTTCTTC. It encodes CASSQDHRVASSYNEQFF.

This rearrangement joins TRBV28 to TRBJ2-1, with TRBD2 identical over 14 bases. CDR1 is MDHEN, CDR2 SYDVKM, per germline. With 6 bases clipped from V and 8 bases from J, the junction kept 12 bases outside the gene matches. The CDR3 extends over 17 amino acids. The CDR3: CASSRGLAGAGAHEQFF. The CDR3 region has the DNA TGTGCCAGCAGCCGGGGACTAGCGGGAGCCGGGGCCCATGAGCAGTTCTTC.

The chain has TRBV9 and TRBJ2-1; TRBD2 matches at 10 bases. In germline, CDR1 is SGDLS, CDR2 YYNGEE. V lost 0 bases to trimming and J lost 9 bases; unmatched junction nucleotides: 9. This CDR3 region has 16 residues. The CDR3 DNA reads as TGTGCCAGCAGCGTAGGGAGTCTAGCGGGAGTCGCTGAGCAGTTCTTC. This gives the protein CASSVGSLAGVAEQFF.

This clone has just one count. The CDR3 reads CASSRNSRSEQFF. DNA for the CDR3: TGTGCCAGCAGCCGTAATTCGAGGAGTGAGCAGTTCTTC. This rearrangement joins TRBV6-2 or TRBV6-3 to TRBJ2-1; D unclear. CDR1 and CDR2 from the germline V gene are MNHEY and SVGEGT. Between the trimmed V and J ends, which lost 6 bases and 9 bases, there was a span of 15 bases. The CDR3 consists of 13 residues.

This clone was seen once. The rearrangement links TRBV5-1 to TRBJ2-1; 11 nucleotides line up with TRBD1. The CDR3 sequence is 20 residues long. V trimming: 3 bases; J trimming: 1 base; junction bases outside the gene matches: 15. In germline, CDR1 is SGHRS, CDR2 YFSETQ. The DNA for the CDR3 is TGCGCCAGCAGCTACAGTCCCGGGACAGGGGGTAAGGGGTCCTACAATGAGCAGTTCTTC. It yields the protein CASSYSPGTGGKGSYNEQFF.

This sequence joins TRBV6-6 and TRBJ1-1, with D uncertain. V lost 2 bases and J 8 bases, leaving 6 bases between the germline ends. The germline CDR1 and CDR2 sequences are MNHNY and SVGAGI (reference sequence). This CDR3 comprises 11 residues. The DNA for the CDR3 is TGTGCCAGCAGTTACAATCTCGAAGCTTTCTTT. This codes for CASSYNLEAFF.

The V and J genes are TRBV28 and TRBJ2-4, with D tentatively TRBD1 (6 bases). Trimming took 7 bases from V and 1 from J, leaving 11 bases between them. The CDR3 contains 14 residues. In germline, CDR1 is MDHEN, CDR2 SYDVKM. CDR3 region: CASNLGQAKNIQYF. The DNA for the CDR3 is TGTGCCAGCAACCTTGGACAGGCCAAAAACATTCAGTACTTC.

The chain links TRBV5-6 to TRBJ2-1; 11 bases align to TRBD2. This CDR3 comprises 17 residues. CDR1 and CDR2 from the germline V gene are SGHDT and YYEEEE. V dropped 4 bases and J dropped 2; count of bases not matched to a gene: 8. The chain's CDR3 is CASSRRVAGGTYNEQFF. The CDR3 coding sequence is TGTGCCAGCAGCCGGCGGGTAGCGGGAGGGACCTACAATGAGCAGTTCTTC.

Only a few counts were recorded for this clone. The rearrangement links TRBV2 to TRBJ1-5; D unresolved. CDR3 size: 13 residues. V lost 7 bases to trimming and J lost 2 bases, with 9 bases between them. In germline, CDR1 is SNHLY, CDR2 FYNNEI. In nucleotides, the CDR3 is TGTGCCAGCAATGGGCAGGGCAATCAGCCCCAGCATTTT. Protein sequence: CASNGQGNQPQHF.

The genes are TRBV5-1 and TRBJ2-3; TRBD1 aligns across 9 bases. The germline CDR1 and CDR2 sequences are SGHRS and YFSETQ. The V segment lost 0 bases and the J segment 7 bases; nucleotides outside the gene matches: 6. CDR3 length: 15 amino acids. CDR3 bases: TGCGCCAGCAGCTTGGTCCCGGACAGGGGTTATACGCAGTATTTT. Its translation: CASSLVPDRGYTQYF.

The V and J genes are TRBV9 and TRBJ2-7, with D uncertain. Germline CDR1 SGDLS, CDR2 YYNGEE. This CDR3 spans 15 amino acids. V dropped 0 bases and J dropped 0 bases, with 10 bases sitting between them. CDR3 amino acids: CASSVGGQSSYEQYF. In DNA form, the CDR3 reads TGTGCCAGCAGCGTAGGAGGTCAGAGCTCCTACGAGCAGTACTTC.

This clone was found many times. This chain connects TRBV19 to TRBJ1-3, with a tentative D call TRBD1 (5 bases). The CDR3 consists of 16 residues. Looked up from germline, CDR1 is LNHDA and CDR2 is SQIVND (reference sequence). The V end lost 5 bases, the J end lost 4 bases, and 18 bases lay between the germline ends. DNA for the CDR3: TGTGCCAGTAGTTTCCACCCCGCGAGGACAGGAAACACCATATATTTT. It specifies CASSFHPARTGNTIYF. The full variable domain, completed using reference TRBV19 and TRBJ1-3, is DGGITQSPKYLFRKEGQNVTLSCEQNLNHDAMYWYRQDPGQGLRLIYYSQIVNDFQKGDIAEGYSVSREKKESFPLTVTSAQKNPTAFYLCASSFHPARTGNTIYFGEGSWLTVV.

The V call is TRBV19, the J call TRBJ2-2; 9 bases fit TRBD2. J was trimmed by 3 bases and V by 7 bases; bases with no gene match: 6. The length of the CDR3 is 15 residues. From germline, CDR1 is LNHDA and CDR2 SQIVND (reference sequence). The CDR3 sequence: CASKAGGLDTGELFF. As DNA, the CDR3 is TGTGCCAGTAAGGCGGGAGGGCTTGACACCGGGGAGCTGTTTTTT.

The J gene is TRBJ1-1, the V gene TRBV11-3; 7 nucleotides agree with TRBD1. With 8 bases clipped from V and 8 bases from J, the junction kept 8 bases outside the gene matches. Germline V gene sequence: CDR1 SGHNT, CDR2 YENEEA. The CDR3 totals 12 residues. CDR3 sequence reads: CASARAGGEAFF. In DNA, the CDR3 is TGTGCCAGCGCCCGCGCAGGGGGAGAAGCTTTCTTT.

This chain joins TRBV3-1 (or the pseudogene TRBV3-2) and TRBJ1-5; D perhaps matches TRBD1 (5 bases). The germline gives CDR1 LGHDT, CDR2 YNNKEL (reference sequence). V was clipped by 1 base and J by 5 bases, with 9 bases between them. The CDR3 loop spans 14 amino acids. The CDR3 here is CASSQGWGDQPQHF. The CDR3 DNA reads TGTGCCAGCAGCCAAGGGTGGGGGGATCAGCCCCAGCATTTT.

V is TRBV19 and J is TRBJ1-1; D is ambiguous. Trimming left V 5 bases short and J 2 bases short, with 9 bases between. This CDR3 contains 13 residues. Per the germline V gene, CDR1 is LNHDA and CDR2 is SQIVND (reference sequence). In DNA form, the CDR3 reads TGTGCCAGTAGTCCCCTGGGCAACACTGAAGCTTTCTTT. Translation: CASSPLGNTEAFF.

Written as DNA, the CDR3 is TGTGCCAGCAGCTCTATGACGAACACCGGGGAGCTGTTTTTT. It translates to CASSSMTNTGELFF. V and J are TRBV11-3 and TRBJ2-2, with no clear D. This CDR3 region has 14 residues. V lost 4 bases, J lost 0 bases, and 6 bases lay in between. Germline CDR1 is SGHNT and CDR2 is YENEEA.

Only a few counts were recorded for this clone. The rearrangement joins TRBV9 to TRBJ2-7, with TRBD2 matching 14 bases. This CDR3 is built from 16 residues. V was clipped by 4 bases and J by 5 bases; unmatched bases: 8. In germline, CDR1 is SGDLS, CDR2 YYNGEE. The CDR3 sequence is CASSSTRLAGGNEQYF. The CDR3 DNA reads TGTGCCAGCAGCTCCACCCGACTAGCGGGAGGGAACGAGCAGTACTTC.

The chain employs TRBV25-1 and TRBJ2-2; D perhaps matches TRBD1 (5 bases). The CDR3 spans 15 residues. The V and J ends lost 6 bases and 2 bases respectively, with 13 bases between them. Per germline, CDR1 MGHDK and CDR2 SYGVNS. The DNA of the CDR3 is TGTGCCAGCAGAGACAGTAACACCAACACCGGGGAGCTGTTTTTT. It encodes CASRDSNTNTGELFF.

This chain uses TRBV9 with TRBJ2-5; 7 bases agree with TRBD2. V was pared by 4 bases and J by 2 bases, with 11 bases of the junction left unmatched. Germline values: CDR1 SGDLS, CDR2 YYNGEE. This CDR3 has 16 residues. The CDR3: CASSLIGGGSQETQYF. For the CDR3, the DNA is TGTGCCAGCAGCCTCATTGGGGGGGGATCTCAAGAGACCCAGTACTTC.

CDR3 sequence (DNA): TGTGCCAGCAGCTTGGCATTTGGGGCCACAGGGGGCTACGAGCAGTACTTC. Its translation is CASSLAFGATGGYEQYF. This chain uses TRBV5-6 with TRBJ2-7, with 8 bases identical to TRBD1. The J segment lost 3 bases and the V segment lost 0 bases, leaving 11 bases of the junction unmatched. The germline V gene has CDR1 SGHDT and CDR2 YYEEEE. The CDR3 loop spans 17 amino acids.

For the CDR3, the DNA is TGTGCCAGTCAGAAAGGACAGGGCAATTCACCCCTCCACTTT. This gives the protein CASQKGQGNSPLHF. This chain links TRBV19 with TRBJ1-6, with TRBD1 identical over 8 bases. V lost 8 bases, J lost 7 bases, and 7 bases stayed unmatched. The CDR3 is made up of 14 amino acids. The V gene's germline CDR1 is LNHDA and CDR2 SQIVND (reference sequence).

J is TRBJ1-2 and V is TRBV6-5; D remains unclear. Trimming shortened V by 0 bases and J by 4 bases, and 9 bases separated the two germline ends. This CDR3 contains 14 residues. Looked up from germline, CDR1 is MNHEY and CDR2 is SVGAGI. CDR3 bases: TGTGCCAGCAGTTACTCCCCCCTGTCCTATGGCTACACCTTC. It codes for CASSYSPLSYGYTF.